The TCR beta chain described here comes from a study of shared clonotypes between healthy human individuals. TCRdb keeps only in-frame clones here, not all; method: immunoSEQ multiplex PCR. The sample lists 1.5 million to 2.5 million clones, over 85% occurring once. The naive CD8 population came from CD45RO-negative cells selected for CCR7, without terminally differentiated effector memory CD45RA+ cells. Trimming cost V 3 bases and J 4 bases; bases outside gene matches: 4. CDR3 length equals 15 residues. Germline V gene sequence: CDR1 SGHAT, CDR2 FQNNGV. On this clone: Within the sample, other DNA sequences also encode this same CDR3.

The TCR originated in a man aged 18 to 29 in good health. The gene calls are TRBV11-2 and TRBJ2-1; TRBD1 matches at 9 bases. The sample was naive CD8+ T cells sorted from blood. This CDR3 is CASSLGQGNYNEQFF. CDR3 bases: TGTGCCAGCAGCTTGGGACAGGGTAATTACAATGAGCAGTTCTTC.